This T cell receptor (beta chain) is from a study of blood T cell repertoires in COVID-19. The germline gives CDR1 GTSNPN, CDR2 SVGIG (reference sequence). Trimming at V came to 3 bases and at J to 0 bases, leaving 6 bases not matched to a gene. This CDR3 has 15 residues. Exposed enrollees had met someone with a PCR-confirmed or clinician-diagnosed COVID-19 case at some point within the 2 weeks before study entry. In the source study's methods: Amplifying reference gene primers gave estimates of nucleated cell counts. The table came from immunoSEQ multiplex PCR; TCRdb's copy has only in-frame clones and leaves some out. V and J calls and clone size come straight from that table; D and trimming were deduced from the DNA. The repertoire holds about 280,000 clones, with about four fifths as singletons.

The chain combines TRBV30 with TRBJ2-7; 9 nucleotides line up with TRBD2. The material sequenced was PBMCs or T cells enriched from blood (not recorded which). The sequence was obtained from a man aged 40-49 years who had been exposed to COVID-19. The chain's CDR3 is CAWRTSGLSSYEQYF. The CDR3 DNA reads TGTGCCTGGAGGACTAGCGGATTATCCTCCTACGAGCAGTACTTC.